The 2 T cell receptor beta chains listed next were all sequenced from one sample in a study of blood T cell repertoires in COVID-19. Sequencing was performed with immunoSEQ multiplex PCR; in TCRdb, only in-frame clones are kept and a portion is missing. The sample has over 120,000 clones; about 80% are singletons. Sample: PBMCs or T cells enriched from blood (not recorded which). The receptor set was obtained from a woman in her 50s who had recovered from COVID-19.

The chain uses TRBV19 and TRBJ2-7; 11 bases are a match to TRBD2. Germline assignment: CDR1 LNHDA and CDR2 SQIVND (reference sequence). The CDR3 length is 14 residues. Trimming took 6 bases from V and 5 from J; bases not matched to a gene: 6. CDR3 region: CASSPSGRYDEQYF. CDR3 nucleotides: TGTGCCAGTAGCCCTAGCGGGAGGTACGACGAGCAGTACTTC.

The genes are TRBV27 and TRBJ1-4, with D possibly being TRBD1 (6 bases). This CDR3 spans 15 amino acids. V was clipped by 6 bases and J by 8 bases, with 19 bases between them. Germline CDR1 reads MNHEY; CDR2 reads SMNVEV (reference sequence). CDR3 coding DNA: TGTGCCAGCAGCTCGTCGTACAGGGTATACGAAAAACTGTTTTTT. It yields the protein CASSSSYRVYEKLFF.